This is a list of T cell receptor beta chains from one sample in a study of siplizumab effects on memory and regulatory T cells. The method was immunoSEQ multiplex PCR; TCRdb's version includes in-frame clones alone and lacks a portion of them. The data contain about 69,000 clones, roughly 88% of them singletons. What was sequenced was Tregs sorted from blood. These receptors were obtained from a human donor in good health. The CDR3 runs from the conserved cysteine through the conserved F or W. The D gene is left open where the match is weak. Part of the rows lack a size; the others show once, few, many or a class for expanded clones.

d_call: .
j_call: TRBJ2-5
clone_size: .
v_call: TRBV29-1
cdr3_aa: CSATKVETQYF
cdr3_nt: TGCAGCGCCACAAAGGTGGAGACCCAGTACTTC

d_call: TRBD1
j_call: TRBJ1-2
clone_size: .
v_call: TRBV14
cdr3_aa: CASSQNRGNYGYTF
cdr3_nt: TGTGCCAGCAGCCAAAACAGGGGAAACTATGGCTACACCTTC

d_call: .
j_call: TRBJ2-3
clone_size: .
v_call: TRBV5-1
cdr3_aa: CASSLGSIGDTQYF
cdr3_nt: TGCGCCAGCAGCTTGGGCTCGATTGGGGATACGCAGTATTTT

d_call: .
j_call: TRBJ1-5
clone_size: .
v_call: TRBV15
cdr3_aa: CATSRDIRSGQPQHF
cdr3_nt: TGTGCCACCAGCAGAGATATACGGTCCGGTCAGCCCCAGCATTTT

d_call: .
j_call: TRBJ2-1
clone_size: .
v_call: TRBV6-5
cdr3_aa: CASSPYNEQFF
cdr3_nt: TGTGCCAGCAGCCCTTACAATGAGCAGTTCTTC

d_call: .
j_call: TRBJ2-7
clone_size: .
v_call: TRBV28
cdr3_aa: CASSTGYSYEQYF
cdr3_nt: TGTGCCAGCAGTACAGGTTATTCCTACGAGCAGTACTTC

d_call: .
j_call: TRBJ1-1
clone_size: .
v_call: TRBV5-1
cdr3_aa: CASSLSSNTEAFF
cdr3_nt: TGCGCCAGCAGCTTGTCCTCGAACACTGAAGCTTTCTTT

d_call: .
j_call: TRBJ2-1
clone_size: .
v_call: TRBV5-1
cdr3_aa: CASSLVLDEQFF
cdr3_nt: TGCGCCAGCAGCTTGGTACTGGATGAGCAGTTCTTC

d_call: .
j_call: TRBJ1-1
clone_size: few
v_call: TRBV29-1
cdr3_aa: CSVVLINTEAFF
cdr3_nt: TGCAGCGTCGTGTTGATTAACACTGAAGCTTTCTTT

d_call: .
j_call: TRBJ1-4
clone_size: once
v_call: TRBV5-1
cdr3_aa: CASSLGSFNEKLFF
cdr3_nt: TGCGCCAGCAGCTTGGGATCGTTCAATGAAAAACTGTTTTTT

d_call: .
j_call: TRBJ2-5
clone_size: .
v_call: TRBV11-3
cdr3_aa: CASSLRGGQETQYF
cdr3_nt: TGTGCCAGCAGCTTAAGGGGGGGGCAAGAGACCCAGTACTTC

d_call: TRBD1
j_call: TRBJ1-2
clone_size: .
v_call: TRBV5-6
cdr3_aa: CASSLEGAQVWYGYTF
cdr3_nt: TGTGCCAGCAGCTTGGAGGGGGCGCAAGTGTGGTATGGCTACACCTTC

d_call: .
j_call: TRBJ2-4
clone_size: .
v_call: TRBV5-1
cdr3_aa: CASSLGSSNIQYF
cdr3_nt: TGCGCCAGCAGCTTGGGCAGTTCAAACATTCAGTACTTC

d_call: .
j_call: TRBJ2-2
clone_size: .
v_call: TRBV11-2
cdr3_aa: CASSLDSGGELFF
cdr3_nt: TGTGCCAGCAGCTTAGATTCAGGCGGGGAGCTGTTTTTT

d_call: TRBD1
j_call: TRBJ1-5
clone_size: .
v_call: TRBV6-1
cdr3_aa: CASGRQGGGQPQHF
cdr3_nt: TGTGCCAGCGGGAGACAGGGGGGGGGTCAGCCCCAGCATTTT

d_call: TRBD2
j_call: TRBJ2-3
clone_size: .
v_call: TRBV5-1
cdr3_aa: CASSRRLAGLTDTQYF
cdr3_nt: TGCGCCAGCAGCCGGAGACTAGCGGGATTGACAGATACGCAGTATTTT